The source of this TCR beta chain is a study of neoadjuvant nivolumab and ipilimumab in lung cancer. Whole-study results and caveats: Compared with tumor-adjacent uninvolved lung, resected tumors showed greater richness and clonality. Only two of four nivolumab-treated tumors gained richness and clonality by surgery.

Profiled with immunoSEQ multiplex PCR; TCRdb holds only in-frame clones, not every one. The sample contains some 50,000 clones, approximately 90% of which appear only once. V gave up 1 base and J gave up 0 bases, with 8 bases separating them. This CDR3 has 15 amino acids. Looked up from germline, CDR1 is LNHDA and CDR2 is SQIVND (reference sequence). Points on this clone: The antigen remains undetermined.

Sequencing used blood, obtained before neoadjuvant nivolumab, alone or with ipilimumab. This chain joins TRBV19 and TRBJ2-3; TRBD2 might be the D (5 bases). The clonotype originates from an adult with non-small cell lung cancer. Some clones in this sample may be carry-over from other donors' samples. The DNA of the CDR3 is TGTGCCAGTAGTATAGGGAGGACTAGCACAGATACGCAGTATTTT. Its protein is CASSIGRTSTDTQYF.